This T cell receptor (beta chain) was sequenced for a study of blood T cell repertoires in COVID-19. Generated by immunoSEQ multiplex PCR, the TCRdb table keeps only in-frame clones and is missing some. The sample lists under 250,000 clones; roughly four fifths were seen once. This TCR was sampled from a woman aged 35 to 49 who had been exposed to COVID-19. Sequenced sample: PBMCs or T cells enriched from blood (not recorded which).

CDR3 DNA sequence: TGCGCCAGCAGCCCTCGATGGACTGGCGGGACGAGTGATACGCAGTATTTT. The encoded protein is CASSPRWTGGTSDTQYF. This chain connects TRBV4-1 to TRBJ2-3; possibly TRBD2 for D (6 bases). Looked up from germline, CDR1 is MGHRA and CDR2 is YSYEKL. The ends were cut back, 4 bases at V and 6 bases at J, with 23 bases in the middle. CDR3 length: 17 amino acids.